This T cell receptor (beta chain) is from a study of blood T cell repertoires in COVID-19. Data came from immunoSEQ multiplex PCR; TCRdb stores just in-frame clones and leaves some out. The sample has approximately 100,000 clones, approximately 91% seen once. Germline V gene lookup returns CDR1 SGHDN and CDR2 FVKESK. The CDR3 contains 15 residues. V shed 4 bases and J 6 bases; nucleotides not matched to a gene: 9. The chain couples TRBV14 to TRBJ2-3; 8 nucleotides align to TRBD2. This TCR was sampled from a man aged 50 or older with acute or convalescent COVID-19. The specimen sequenced was peripheral blood. The CDR3 region is CASSPGGGPGDTQYF. DNA of the CDR3: TGTGCCAGCAGCCCCGGCGGGGGGCCAGGGGATACGCAGTATTTT.